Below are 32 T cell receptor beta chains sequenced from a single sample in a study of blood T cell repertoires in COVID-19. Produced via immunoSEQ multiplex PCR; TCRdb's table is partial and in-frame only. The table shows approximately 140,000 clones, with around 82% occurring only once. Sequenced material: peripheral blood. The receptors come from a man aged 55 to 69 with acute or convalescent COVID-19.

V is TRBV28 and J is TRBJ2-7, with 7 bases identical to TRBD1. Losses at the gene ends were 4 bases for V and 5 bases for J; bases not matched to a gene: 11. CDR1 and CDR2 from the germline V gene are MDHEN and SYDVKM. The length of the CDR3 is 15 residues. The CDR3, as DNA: TGTGCCAGCAGTTCCGCGACAGGGAGCGGCGACGAGCAGTACTTC. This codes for CASSSATGSGDEQYF.

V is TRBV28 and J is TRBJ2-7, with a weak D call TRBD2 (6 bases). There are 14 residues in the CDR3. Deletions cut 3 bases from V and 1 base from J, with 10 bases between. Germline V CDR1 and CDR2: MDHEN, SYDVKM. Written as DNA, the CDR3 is TGTGCCAGCAGTTTCCCTAGCGCATCCTACGAGCAGTACTTC. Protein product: CASSFPSASYEQYF.

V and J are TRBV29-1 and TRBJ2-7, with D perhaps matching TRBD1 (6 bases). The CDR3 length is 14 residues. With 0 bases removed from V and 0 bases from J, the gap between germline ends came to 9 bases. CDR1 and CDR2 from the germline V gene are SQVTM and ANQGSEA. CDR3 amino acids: CSVEDHRDSYEQYF. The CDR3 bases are TGCAGCGTTGAAGATCACAGGGACTCCTACGAGCAGTACTTC.

DNA for the CDR3: TGTGCCAGCAGTGAAGCGCAGGGAAAATATCAGCCCCAGCATTTT. It yields the protein CASSEAQGKYQPQHF. The chain combines TRBV6-1 with TRBJ1-5; weak D call: TRBD1 (5 bases). CDR1 and CDR2 (germline): MNHNS, SASEGT. CDR3 length: 15 amino acids. The germline V and J ends were trimmed by 0 bases and 5 bases, with 11 bases remaining between them.

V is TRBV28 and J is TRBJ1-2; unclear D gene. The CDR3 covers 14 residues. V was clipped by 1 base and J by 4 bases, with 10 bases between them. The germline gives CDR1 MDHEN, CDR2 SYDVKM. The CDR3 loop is CASSLYGISYGYTF. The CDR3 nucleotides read TGTGCCAGCAGTTTATACGGGATTTCCTATGGCTACACCTTC.

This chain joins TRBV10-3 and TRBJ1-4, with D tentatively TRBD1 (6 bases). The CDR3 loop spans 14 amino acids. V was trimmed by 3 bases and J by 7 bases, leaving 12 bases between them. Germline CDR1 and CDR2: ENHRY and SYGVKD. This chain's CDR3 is CAISERGGGEKLFF. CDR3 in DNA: TGTGCCATCAGTGAAAGAGGGGGGGGTGAAAAACTGTTTTTT.

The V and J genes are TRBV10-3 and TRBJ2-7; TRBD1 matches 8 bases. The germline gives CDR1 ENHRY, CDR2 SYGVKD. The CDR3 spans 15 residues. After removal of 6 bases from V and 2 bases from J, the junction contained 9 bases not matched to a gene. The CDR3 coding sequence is TGTGCCATCAGGGAGATACAGGGGGACCCCTACGAGCAGTACTTC. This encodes CAIREIQGDPYEQYF.

In DNA, the CDR3 is TGTGCCAGCAGCACCCGAGCCGGGTACACAGATACGCAGTATTTT. It yields the protein CASSTRAGYTDTQYF. The rearrangement uses TRBV6-5 and TRBJ2-3; D not certain. V was pared by 6 bases and J by 2 bases, with 15 bases between. This CDR3 has 15 amino acids. The germline gives CDR1 MNHEY, CDR2 SVGAGI.

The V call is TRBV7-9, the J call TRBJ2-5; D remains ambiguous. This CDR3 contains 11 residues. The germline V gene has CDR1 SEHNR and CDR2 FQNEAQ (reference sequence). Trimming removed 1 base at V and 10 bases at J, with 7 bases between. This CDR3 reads CASSLVAGQYF. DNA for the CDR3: TGTGCCAGCAGCTTAGTGGCAGGCCAGTACTTC.

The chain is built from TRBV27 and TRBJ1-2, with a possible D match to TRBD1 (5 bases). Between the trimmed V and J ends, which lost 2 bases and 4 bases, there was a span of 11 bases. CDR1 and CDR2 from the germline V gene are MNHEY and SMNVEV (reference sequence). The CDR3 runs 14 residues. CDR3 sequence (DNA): TGTGCCAGCAGTTTACGAAGGGGCGGCTATGGCTACACCTTC. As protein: CASSLRRGGYGYTF.

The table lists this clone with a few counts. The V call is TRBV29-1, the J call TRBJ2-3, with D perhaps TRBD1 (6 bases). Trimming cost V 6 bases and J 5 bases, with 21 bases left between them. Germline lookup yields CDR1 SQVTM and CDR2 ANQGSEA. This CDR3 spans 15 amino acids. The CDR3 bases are TGCAGCGTCGGAAGGACAGCGCACACAAAAGATACGCAGTATTTT. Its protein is CSVGRTAHTKDTQYF.

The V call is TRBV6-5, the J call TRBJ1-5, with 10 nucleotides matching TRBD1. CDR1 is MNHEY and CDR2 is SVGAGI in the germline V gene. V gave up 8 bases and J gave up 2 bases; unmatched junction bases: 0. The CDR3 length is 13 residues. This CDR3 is CASGTGGNQPQHF. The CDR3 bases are TGTGCCAGCGGGACAGGGGGCAATCAGCCCCAGCATTTT.

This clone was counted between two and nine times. The CDR3 region has the DNA TGCGCCAGCAGGTCGGGGCGGGAGTACGGGGAGCTGTTTTTT. Protein product: CASRSGREYGELFF. V and J are TRBV10-1 and TRBJ2-2; 7 bases match TRBD2. Germline CDR1 WNHNN, CDR2 SYGVQD (reference sequence). This CDR3 is built from 14 residues. V was pared by 6 bases and J by 7 bases, with 8 bases of the junction left unmatched.

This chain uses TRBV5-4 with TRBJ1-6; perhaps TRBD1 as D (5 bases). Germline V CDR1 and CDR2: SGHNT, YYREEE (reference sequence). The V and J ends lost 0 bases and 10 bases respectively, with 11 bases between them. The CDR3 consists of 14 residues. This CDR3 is CASSLVGGASPLHF. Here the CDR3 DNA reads TGTGCCAGCAGCTTGGTCGGGGGAGCCTCACCCCTCCACTTT.

DNA for the CDR3: TGTGCCACCAGTGATTCACAGGGGGCAGGAGTCGGCAATCAGCCCCAGCATTTT. Protein product: CATSDSQGAGVGNQPQHF. V is TRBV24-1 and J is TRBJ1-5, with 9 bases matching TRBD1. Germline V gene sequence: CDR1 KGHDR, CDR2 SFDVKD. This CDR3 region has 18 residues. V dropped 2 bases and J dropped 2; count of bases not matched to a gene: 9.

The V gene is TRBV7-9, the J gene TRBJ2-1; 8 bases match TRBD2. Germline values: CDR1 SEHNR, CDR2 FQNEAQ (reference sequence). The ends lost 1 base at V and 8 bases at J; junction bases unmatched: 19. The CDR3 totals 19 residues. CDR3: CASSLGAGASGYRADEQFF. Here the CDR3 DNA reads TGTGCCAGCAGCTTAGGGGCTGGGGCTAGCGGGTACAGAGCTGATGAGCAGTTCTTC.

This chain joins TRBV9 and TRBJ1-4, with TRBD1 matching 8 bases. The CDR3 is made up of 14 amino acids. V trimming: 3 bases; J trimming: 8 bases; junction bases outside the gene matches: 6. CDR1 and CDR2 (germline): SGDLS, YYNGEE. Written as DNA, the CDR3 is TGTGCCAGCAGCGAGACGACAGGGGCCGAAAAACTGTTTTTT. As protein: CASSETTGAEKLFF.

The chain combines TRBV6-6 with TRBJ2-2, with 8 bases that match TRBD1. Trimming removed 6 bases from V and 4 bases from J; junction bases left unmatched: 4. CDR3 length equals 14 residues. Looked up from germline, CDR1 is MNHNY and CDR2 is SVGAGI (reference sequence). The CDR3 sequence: CASRPGQATGELFF. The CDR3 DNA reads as TGTGCCAGCAGACCGGGACAGGCCACCGGGGAGCTGTTTTTT.

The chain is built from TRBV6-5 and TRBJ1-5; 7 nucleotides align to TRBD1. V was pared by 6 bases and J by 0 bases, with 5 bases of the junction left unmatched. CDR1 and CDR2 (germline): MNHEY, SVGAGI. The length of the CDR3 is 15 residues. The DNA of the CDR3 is TGTGCCAGCAGGTCGGGACAGAATAGCAATCAGCCCCAGCATTTT. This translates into CASRSGQNSNQPQHF.

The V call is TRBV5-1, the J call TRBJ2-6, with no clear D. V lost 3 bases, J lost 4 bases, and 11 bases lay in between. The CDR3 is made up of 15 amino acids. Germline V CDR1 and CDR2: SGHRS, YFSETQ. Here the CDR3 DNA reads TGCGCCAGCAGCTCCCGGCAGGCCGGGGCCAACGTCCTGACTTTC. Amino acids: CASSSRQAGANVLTF. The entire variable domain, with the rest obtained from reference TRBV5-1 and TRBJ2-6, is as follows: KAGVTQTPRYLIKTRGQQVTLSCSPISGHRSVSWYQQTPGQGLQFLFEYFSETQRNKGNFPGRFSGRQFSNSRSEMNVSTLELGDSALYLCASSSRQAGANVLTFGAGSRLTVL.

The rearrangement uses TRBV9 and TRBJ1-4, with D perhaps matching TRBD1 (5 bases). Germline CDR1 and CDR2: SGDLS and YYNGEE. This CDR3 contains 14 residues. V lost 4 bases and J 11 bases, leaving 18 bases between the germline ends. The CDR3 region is CASSPRDGGGKLFF. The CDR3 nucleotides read TGTGCCAGCAGCCCCCGGGACGGGGGAGGGAAACTGTTTTTT.

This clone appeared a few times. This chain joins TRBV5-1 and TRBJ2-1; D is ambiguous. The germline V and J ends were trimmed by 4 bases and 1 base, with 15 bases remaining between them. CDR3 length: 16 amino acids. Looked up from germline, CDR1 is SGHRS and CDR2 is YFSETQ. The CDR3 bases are TGCGCCAGCAGCCTGCTCGTTGGCGGATCCTACAATGAGCAGTTCTTC. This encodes CASSLLVGGSYNEQFF.

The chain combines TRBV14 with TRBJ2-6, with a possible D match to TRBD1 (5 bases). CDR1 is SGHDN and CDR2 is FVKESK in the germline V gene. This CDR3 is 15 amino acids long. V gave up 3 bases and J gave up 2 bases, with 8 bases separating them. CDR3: CASSQAGTGANVLTF. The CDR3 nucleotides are TGTGCCAGCAGCCAGGCAGGGACTGGGGCCAACGTCCTGACTTTC. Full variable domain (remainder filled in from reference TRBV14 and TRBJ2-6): EAGVTQFPSHSVIEKGQTVTLRCDPISGHDNLYWYRRVMGKEIKFLLHFVKESKQDESGMPNNRFLAERTGGTYSTLKVQPAELEDSGVYFCASSQAGTGANVLTFGAGSRLTVL.

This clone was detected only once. The CDR3 DNA reads TGTGCCAGCACCGGAGGACGGAACACTGAAGCTTTCTTT. This sequence encodes CASTGGRNTEAFF. This chain links TRBV12-3 or TRBV12-4 with TRBJ1-1; no definite D call. The ends were cut back, 7 bases at V and 1 base at J, with 10 bases in the middle. This CDR3 region has 13 residues.

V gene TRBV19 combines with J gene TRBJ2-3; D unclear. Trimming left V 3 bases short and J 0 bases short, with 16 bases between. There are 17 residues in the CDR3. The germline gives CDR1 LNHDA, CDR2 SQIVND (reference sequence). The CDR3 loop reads CASSIVQKLTSTDTQYF. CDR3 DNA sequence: TGTGCCAGTAGTATTGTACAGAAACTTACTAGCACAGATACGCAGTATTTT.

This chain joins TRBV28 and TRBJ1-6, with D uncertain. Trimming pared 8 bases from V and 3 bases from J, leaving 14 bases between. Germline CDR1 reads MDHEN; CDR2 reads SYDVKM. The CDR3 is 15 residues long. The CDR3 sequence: CASGKHGVYNSPLHF. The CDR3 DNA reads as TGTGCCAGCGGAAAACACGGGGTCTATAATTCACCCCTCCACTTT.

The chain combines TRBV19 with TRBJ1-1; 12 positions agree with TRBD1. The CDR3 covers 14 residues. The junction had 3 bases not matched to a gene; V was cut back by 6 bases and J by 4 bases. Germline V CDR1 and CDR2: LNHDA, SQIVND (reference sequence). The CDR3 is CASRGQGAGTEAFF. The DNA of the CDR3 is TGTGCCAGTAGGGGACAGGGGGCGGGCACTGAAGCTTTCTTT.

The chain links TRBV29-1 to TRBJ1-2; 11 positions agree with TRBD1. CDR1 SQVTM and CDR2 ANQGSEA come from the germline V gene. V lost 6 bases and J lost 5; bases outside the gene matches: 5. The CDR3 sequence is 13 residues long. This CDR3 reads CSVGTGGRYGYTF. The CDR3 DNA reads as TGCAGCGTCGGGACAGGGGGACGGTATGGCTACACCTTC.

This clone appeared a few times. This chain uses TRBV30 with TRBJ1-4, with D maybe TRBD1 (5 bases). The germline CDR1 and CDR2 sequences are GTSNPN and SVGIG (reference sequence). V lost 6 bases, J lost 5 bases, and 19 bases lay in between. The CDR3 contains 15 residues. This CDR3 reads CACTLGGTANEKLFF. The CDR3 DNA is TGTGCCTGTACACTGGGAGGGACTGCGAATGAAAAACTGTTTTTT.

The CDR3 reads CASSPRQANYGYTF. CDR3 bases: TGTGCCAGCTCACCTCGACAGGCAAACTATGGCTACACCTTC. The chain carries TRBV18 and TRBJ1-2; maybe TRBD1 (6 bases). V was cut by 3 bases and J by 2 bases, with 10 bases left in between. Germline V gene lookup returns CDR1 KGHSH and CDR2 LQKENI. This CDR3 is 14 amino acids long.

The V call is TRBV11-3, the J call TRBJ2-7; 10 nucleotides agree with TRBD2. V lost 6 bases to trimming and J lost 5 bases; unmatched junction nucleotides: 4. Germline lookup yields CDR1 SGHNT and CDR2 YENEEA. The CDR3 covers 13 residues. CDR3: CASSILAGNEQYF. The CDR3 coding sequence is TGTGCCAGCAGTATACTAGCGGGAAACGAGCAGTACTTC.

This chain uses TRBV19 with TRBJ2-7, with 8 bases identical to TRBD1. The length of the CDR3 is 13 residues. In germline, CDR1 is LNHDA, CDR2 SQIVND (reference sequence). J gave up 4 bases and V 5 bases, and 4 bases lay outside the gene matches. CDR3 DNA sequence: TGTGCCAGTAGTTCAGGACAGGGATACGAGCAGTACTTC. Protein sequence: CASSSGQGYEQYF.